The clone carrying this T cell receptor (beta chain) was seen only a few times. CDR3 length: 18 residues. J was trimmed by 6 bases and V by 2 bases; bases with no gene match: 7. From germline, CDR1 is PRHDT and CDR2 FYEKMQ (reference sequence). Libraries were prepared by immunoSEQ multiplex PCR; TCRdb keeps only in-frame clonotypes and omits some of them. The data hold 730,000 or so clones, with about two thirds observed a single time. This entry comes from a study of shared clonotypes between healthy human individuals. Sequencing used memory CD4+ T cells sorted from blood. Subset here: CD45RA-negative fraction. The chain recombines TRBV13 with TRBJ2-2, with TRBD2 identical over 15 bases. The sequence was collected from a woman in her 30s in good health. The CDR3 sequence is CASSLYGTSGRYSGELFF. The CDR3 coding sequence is TGTGCCAGCAGCTTATATGGGACTAGCGGGAGGTACTCCGGGGAGCTGTTTTTT.